This T cell receptor beta chain emerged from a study of response to subunit inactivated influenza vaccine. Regarding the study as a whole: That few new T cells are recruited by each seasonal influenza vaccination was the authors' suggestion.

The ends lost 3 bases at V and 3 bases at J; junction bases unmatched: 1. This CDR3 spans 14 amino acids. Germline V CDR1 and CDR2: DFQATT, SNEGSKA (reference sequence). This clonotype was counted a few times. What it binds is unknown. TCRdb independently ran MiXCR on the RT-PCR reads; one entry per CDR3 protein. The sample has 500,000 to 600,000 distinct CDR3 sequences, 10% to 15% seen once. The sequenced sample was PBMCs from blood, obtained about 40 days after vaccination. The chain uses TRBV20-1 and TRBJ2-5, with TRBD2 matching 13 bases. This sequence originates from a man aged 45-60 years who received an inactivated influenza vaccine. The CDR3 sequence: CSARTSGGKETQYF. The CDR3 nucleotides are TGCAGTGCTAGGACTAGCGGGGGGAAAGAGACCCAGTACTTC.